Following are 9 T cell receptor beta chains from one sample sequenced in a study of CD8+ T cells in alopecia areata. The sequencing template was cDNA reverse transcribed from extracted RNA. Profiling relied on immunoSEQ multiplex PCR, and the TCRdb table lists in-frame clones only, not all of them. The sample consists of roughly 170,000 clones, about 60% of them appearing once. This material consisted of CD4+ T cells sorted from blood, taken at week 0. The receptors derive from a human donor with alopecia areata.

The J gene is TRBJ2-3, the V gene TRBV29-1; 10 positions agree with TRBD1. The CDR3 extends over 14 amino acids. Germline CDR1 and CDR2: SQVTM and ANQGSEA. Trimming took 4 bases from V and 6 from J; bases not matched to a gene: 7. Here the CDR3 DNA reads TGCAGCGTTGCAGACAGGGGGCTTCGGGATACGCAGTATTTT. Translation gives CSVADRGLRDTQYF.

This clone was detected a few times. The V gene is TRBV7-2, the J gene TRBJ2-3; D may be TRBD2 (6 bases). The CDR3 spans 13 residues. The germline V gene encodes CDR1 SGHTA and CDR2 FQGNSA. With 6 bases removed from V and 8 bases from J, the gap between germline ends came to 15 bases. The CDR3 sequence: CASRLVGGVTQYF. CDR3 in DNA: TGTGCCAGCAGACTAGTCGGAGGGGTTACGCAGTATTTT. Drawing the rest from reference TRBV7-2 and TRBJ2-3, the complete variable domain is GAGVSQSPSNKVTEKGKDVELRCDPISGHTALYWYRQSLGQGLEFLIYFQGNSAPDKSGLPSDRFSAERTGGSVSTLTIQRTQQEDSAVYLCASRLVGGVTQYFGPGTRLTVL.

There are a few counts of this clone. J is TRBJ2-7 and V is TRBV5-1; D not certain. The CDR3 contains 12 residues. In germline, CDR1 is SGHRS, CDR2 YFSETQ. Between the trimmed V and J ends, which lost 4 bases and 7 bases, there was a span of 12 bases. The CDR3 region is CASSPTVREQYF. The CDR3 region has the DNA TGCGCCAGCAGCCCCACGGTCCGGGAGCAGTACTTC.

The chain couples TRBV9 to TRBJ1-5; D perhaps matches TRBD1 (5 bases). Germline CDR1 reads SGDLS; CDR2 reads YYNGEE. Trimming shortened V by 4 bases and J by 0 bases, and 11 bases separated the two germline ends. The CDR3 runs to 15 residues. CDR3 protein: CASSLGGDSNQPQHF. In nucleotides, the CDR3 is TGTGCCAGCAGCCTGGGGGGAGATAGCAATCAGCCCCAGCATTTT.

This clone has just a few counts. The chain combines TRBV30 with TRBJ2-3; no clear D gene. CDR3 length: 15 amino acids. The V gene lost 4 bases and the J gene lost 0 bases, with 14 bases spanning the gap. Per germline, CDR1 GTSNPN and CDR2 SVGIG (reference sequence). The CDR3 reads CAWTRGLVSTDTQYF. CDR3 nucleotide sequence: TGTGCCTGGACCCGAGGATTAGTTAGCACAGATACGCAGTATTTT.

The chain recombines TRBV20-1 with TRBJ2-5; D is unresolved. Deletions cut 3 bases from V and 5 bases from J, with 7 bases between. The CDR3 totals 11 residues. Per germline, CDR1 DFQATT and CDR2 SNEGSKA (reference sequence). CDR3 nucleotide sequence: TGCAGTGCTAGGCCCCGGGAGACCCAGTACTTC. Amino acids: CSARPRETQYF.

Notes on this clone: Other nucleotide sequences from this sample produce the same CDR3. The chain carries TRBV29-1 and TRBJ1-1; tentative D call: TRBD1 (6 bases). Germline lookup yields CDR1 SQVTM and CDR2 ANQGSEA. V lost 4 bases to trimming and J lost 4 bases, with 10 bases between them. The CDR3 extends over 12 amino acids. The CDR3 protein is CSVGGQGTEAFF. CDR3 DNA sequence: TGCAGCGTTGGGGGGCAGGGCACTGAAGCTTTCTTT. The full variable domain, its missing parts supplied by reference TRBV29-1 and TRBJ1-1, is SAVISQKPSRDICQRGTSLTIQCQVDSQVTMMFWYRQQPGQSLTLIATANQGSEATYESGFVIDKFPISRPNLTFSTLTVSNMSPEDSSIYLCSVGGQGTEAFFGQGTRLTVV.

This clone was seen a few times. This chain joins TRBV5-1 and TRBJ2-3; 7 positions match TRBD2. There are 16 residues in the CDR3. Losses at the gene ends were 2 bases for V and 2 bases for J; bases not matched to a gene: 8. Germline V gene data show CDR1 as SGHRS and CDR2 as YFSETQ. CDR3 DNA: TGCGCCAGCAGCTTTGAAAGCGGGACCGACACAGATACGCAGTATTTT. Translation gives CASSFESGTDTDTQYF. The variable domain in full, completed from reference TRBV5-1 and TRBJ2-3, reads KAGVTQTPRYLIKTRGQQVTLSCSPISGHRSVSWYQQTPGQGLQFLFEYFSETQRNKGNFPGRFSGRQFSNSRSEMNVSTLELGDSALYLCASSFESGTDTDTQYFGPGTRLTVL.

The genes are TRBV30 and TRBJ2-7; D remains unclear. V lost 4 bases to trimming and J lost 2 bases, with 9 bases between them. Per the germline V gene, CDR1 is GTSNPN and CDR2 is SVGIG (reference sequence). The CDR3 spans 12 residues. The CDR3 nucleotides are TGTGCCTGGAAAGACATAACCTACGAGCAGTACTTC. Protein product: CAWKDITYEQYF.